The 5 T cell receptor beta chains presented below share a single source sample, sequenced in a study of STAT5B mutations in CD4+ large granular lymphocyte leukemia. Some clones are missing from TCRdb's copy, which holds only in-frame ones; the method was immunoSEQ multiplex PCR. The table includes tens of thousands of clones, 79% detected once. The sample comprised CD4+ T cells from blood buffy coats. The receptors come from a human donor in good health.

The rearrangement links TRBV6-5 to TRBJ2-5; D may be TRBD2 (6 bases). The ends were cut back, 0 bases at V and 4 bases at J, with 12 bases in the middle. The V gene's germline CDR1 is MNHEY and CDR2 SVGAGI. The CDR3 contains 15 residues. CDR3 protein: CASSYSGLRGETQYF. CDR3 DNA sequence: TGTGCCAGCAGTTACTCGGGACTCCGGGGAGAGACCCAGTACTTC.

For this clone: At one end, the junction sequence differs from germline, possibly due to a read error. V is TRBV19 and J is TRBJ1-2; TRBD1 matches 8 bases. From germline, CDR1 is LNHDA and CDR2 SQIVND (reference sequence). CDR3 length: 11 residues. The CDR3 protein is CASSTDRGCTF. The CDR3 DNA is TGTGCCAGTAGTACAGACAGGGGCTGCACCTTC.

The chain employs TRBV7-2 and TRBJ1-1, with a possible D match to TRBD1 (6 bases). The germline V gene encodes CDR1 SGHTA and CDR2 FQGNSA. This CDR3 contains 14 residues. Trimming removed 4 bases at V and 1 base at J, with 10 bases between. The DNA of the CDR3 is TGTGCCAGCAGCTCACCGGGACAGAACACTGAAGCTTTCTTT. Amino acids: CASSSPGQNTEAFF.

The chain links TRBV19 to TRBJ2-3; weak D call: TRBD2 (6 bases). The CDR3 length is 17 residues. Trimming cost V 3 bases and J 2 bases, with 18 bases left between them. Germline-derived CDR1 and CDR2 are LNHDA and SQIVND (reference sequence). Here the CDR3 DNA reads TGTGCCAGTAGTATGAGTGTGAGGAGGGGCTACACAGATACGCAGTATTTT. Translating gives CASSMSVRRGYTDTQYF.

The chain joins TRBV7-3 to TRBJ2-5; no clear D. Trimming cost V 5 bases and J 5 bases, with 12 bases left between them. Germline V gene sequence: CDR1 SGHTA, CDR2 FQGTGA. The CDR3 extends over 13 amino acids. The CDR3 loop is CASSPGTGETQYF. The CDR3 region has the DNA TGTGCCAGCAGCCCAGGCACCGGGGAGACCCAGTACTTC.